One sample yielded the 28 T cell receptor beta chains listed below, sequenced in a study of T-cell reconstitution after alpha-beta-depleted transplantation in children. Unique molecular identifiers were incorporated into the prepared TCRbeta library. Each CDR3 protein gets one entry after TCRdb re-called the PCR reads with MiXCR. This table holds hundreds of thousands of distinct CDR3 sequences, about 10% found once. This sample comprised PBMCs, obtained before TCRalphabeta/CD19-depleted stem cell transplant. The source is a child aged 2 to 10 with inherited bone marrow failure, due to receive a stem cell transplant.

This clonotype was found once. A much larger clone lies a single base off, so this may be a read error. J is TRBJ2-6 and V is TRBV13; D may be TRBD1 (5 bases). The germline V gene has CDR1 PRHDT and CDR2 FYEKMQ (reference sequence). V lost 1 base and J 1 base, leaving 14 bases between the germline ends. This CDR3 has 18 residues. This chain's CDR3 is CASSLEGVSWSGANVLTF. DNA for the CDR3: TGTGCCAGCAGCTTAGAAGGGGTAAGTTGGTCTGGGGCCAACGTCCTGACTTTC.

This clonotype was detected once. The chain combines TRBV30 with TRBJ2-7; possible D gene TRBD1, 5 bases. The CDR3 sequence is 14 residues long. Trimming cost V 2 bases and J 1 base, with 12 bases left between them. The V gene's germline CDR1 is GTSNPN and CDR2 SVGIG (reference sequence). The CDR3 sequence: CAWSMTEPSYEQYF. The CDR3 nucleotides are TGTGCCTGGAGTATGACAGAGCCTTCCTACGAGCAGTACTTC.

This clonotype appeared a few times. The chain carries TRBV6-2 or TRBV6-3 and TRBJ2-4; D is undetermined. Trimming cost V 4 bases and J 8 bases, with 6 bases left between them. The CDR3 loop spans 11 amino acids. Germline CDR1 and CDR2: MNHEY and SVGEGT. In DNA form, the CDR3 reads TGTGCCAGCAGTTCTGGCGACATTCAGTACTTC. Its protein is CASSSGDIQYF.

This clonotype was seen repeatedly, ten times or more. V is TRBV20-1 and J is TRBJ2-7, with D perhaps matching TRBD2 (6 bases). This CDR3 has 17 residues. Between the trimmed V and J ends, which lost 3 bases and 0 bases, there was a span of 21 bases. The germline CDR1 and CDR2 sequences are DFQATT and SNEGSKA (reference sequence). The CDR3 spells CSARDPLLAINSYEQYF. CDR3 DNA: TGCAGTGCTAGGGACCCTCTCCTAGCGATAAACTCCTACGAGCAGTACTTC.

The V and J genes are TRBV4-3 and TRBJ2-3, with TRBD2 matching 8 bases. V lost 5 bases to trimming and J lost 4 bases; unmatched junction nucleotides: 5. Per the germline V gene, CDR1 is LGHNA and CDR2 is YSLEER. The CDR3 contains 14 residues. CDR3 loop: CASSISGTADTQYF. The CDR3 DNA follows: TGCGCCAGCAGCATTAGCGGGACGGCAGATACGCAGTATTTT.

With respect to this clonotype: A much larger clone differs from this one at a single base, so this may be a read error. This chain joins TRBV2 and TRBJ2-3; 7 positions agree with TRBD2. CDR3 length: 16 residues. Germline trimming cut 5 bases from V and 5 bases from J; bases unmatched to any gene: 13. Germline CDR1 is SNHLY and CDR2 is FYNNEI. The CDR3 loop reads CASSRSGTEGIDTQYF. In DNA form, the CDR3 reads TGTGCCAGCAGTCGAAGCGGGACCGAGGGAATAGATACGCAGTATTTT.

This clonotype was detected many times. The rearrangement links TRBV6-1 to TRBJ2-1; D assignment may be TRBD1 or TRBD2 (5 bases each). This CDR3 spans 14 amino acids. In germline, CDR1 is MNHNS, CDR2 SASEGT. Trimming removed 6 bases from V and 3 bases from J, with 12 bases in between. CDR3 amino acids: CASSLRDLYNEQFF. CDR3 coding DNA: TGTGCCAGCAGCCTCCGGGACCTCTACAATGAGCAGTTCTTC.

This chain uses TRBV7-8 with TRBJ1-2, with 7 bases identical to TRBD1. V lost 2 bases, J lost 8 bases, and 5 bases stayed unmatched. Germline assignment: CDR1 SGHVS and CDR2 FQNEAQ. CDR3 length: 13 residues. As DNA, the CDR3 is TGTGCCAGCAGCTTACCCCCAGGGGGAGGCTACACCTTC. It codes for CASSLPPGGGYTF.

The V and J genes are TRBV7-6 and TRBJ2-3; D is ambiguous. Germline lookup yields CDR1 SGHVS and CDR2 FNYEAQ. Trimming pared 2 bases from V and 4 bases from J, leaving 7 bases between. The CDR3 has 13 residues. CDR3 bases: TGTGCCAGCAGCTTAAAGTGGGCAGATACGCAGTATTTT. It encodes CASSLKWADTQYF.

This clonotype was detected a few times. The chain recombines TRBV10-3 with TRBJ2-3, with 12 bases identical to TRBD1. Germline CDR1 and CDR2: ENHRY and SYGVKD. With 4 bases clipped from V and 4 bases from J, the junction kept 3 bases outside the gene matches. The CDR3 sequence is 15 residues long. This CDR3 reads CAISAGTGGADTQYF. DNA of the CDR3: TGTGCCATCAGTGCCGGGACAGGGGGCGCAGATACGCAGTATTTT.

Ten or more counts support this clonotype. The CDR3 nucleotides read TGTGCCATCAGTGCCGGGACTAGCGGGTTACTCAGCTCCTACGAGCAGTACTTC. Its translation: CAISAGTSGLLSSYEQYF. The rearrangement uses TRBV10-3 and TRBJ2-7; 12 bases are a match to TRBD2. The V segment lost 4 bases and the J segment 0 bases; nucleotides outside the gene matches: 10. CDR1 is ENHRY and CDR2 is SYGVKD in the germline V gene. This CDR3 region has 18 residues.

This clonotype was recorded many times. This rearrangement joins TRBV27 to TRBJ1-2; D possibly corresponds to TRBD1 (6 bases). Trimming removed 3 bases at V and 6 bases at J, with 17 bases between. Germline lookup yields CDR1 MNHEY and CDR2 SMNVEV (reference sequence). This CDR3 has 15 residues. CDR3 nucleotide sequence: TGTGCCAGCAGTTTGGAGGAAGGGGGATGGGATGGCTACACCTTC. It encodes CASSLEEGGWDGYTF.

This clonotype was counted at least ten times. The chain links TRBV27 to TRBJ2-7; no clear D. V lost 6 bases to trimming and J lost 3 bases, with 18 bases between them. The CDR3 is 15 residues long. Germline assignment: CDR1 MNHEY and CDR2 SMNVEV (reference sequence). The CDR3 DNA sequence: TGTGCCAGCAGCAAGAACCCGGTGGGGTTCTACGAGCAGTACTTC. Its protein product is CASSKNPVGFYEQYF.

V is TRBV5-4 and J is TRBJ2-4; 7 bases map to TRBD2. CDR1 is SGHNT and CDR2 is YYREEE in the germline V gene (reference sequence). Trimming cost V 4 bases and J 4 bases; bases outside gene matches: 5. The CDR3 runs 14 residues. The CDR3 nucleotides are TGTGCCAGCAGCCCCGGACTAGAGAAAAACATTCAGTACTTC. Translation gives CASSPGLEKNIQYF.

The gene calls are TRBV20-1 and TRBJ2-7; 9 bases fit TRBD1. The CDR3 consists of 14 residues. Per the germline V gene, CDR1 is DFQATT and CDR2 is SNEGSKA (reference sequence). J was trimmed by 0 bases and V by 4 bases; bases with no gene match: 4. The CDR3: CSAITGQGSYEQYF. In nucleotides, the CDR3 is TGCAGTGCTATAACGGGACAGGGCTCCTACGAGCAGTACTTC.

This clonotype was detected ten times or more. The chain combines TRBV7-2 with TRBJ2-7, with 7 bases lining up with TRBD1. CDR3 size: 18 residues. J lost 0 bases, V lost 4 bases, and 15 bases had no gene match. Per germline, CDR1 SGHTA and CDR2 FQGNSA. As DNA, the CDR3 is TGTGCCAGCAGCTCGTCCGGGACAGCATTTTTCAGCTCCTACGAGCAGTACTTC. It specifies CASSSSGTAFFSSYEQYF.

This clonotype was found many times. The chain carries TRBV20-1 and TRBJ2-3, with TRBD2 identical over 8 bases. V was pared by 6 bases and J by 2 bases, with 7 bases of the junction left unmatched. There are 14 residues in the CDR3. Germline V CDR1 and CDR2: DFQATT, SNEGSKA (reference sequence). CDR3 sequence: CSARTSGNTDTQYF. CDR3 sequence (DNA): TGCAGTGCGCGCACTAGCGGCAACACAGATACGCAGTATTTT.

This clonotype was seen ten or more times. The V and J genes are TRBV12-3 or TRBV12-4 and TRBJ2-1, with a possible D match to TRBD2 (6 bases). Trimming pared 3 bases from V and 10 bases from J, leaving 13 bases between. The CDR3 length is 13 residues. The DNA for the CDR3 is TGTGCCAGCAGTTTTTGGGACTCGACAGAGCAGTTCTTC. Its protein is CASSFWDSTEQFF.

This clonotype came up many times. The chain couples TRBV25-1 to TRBJ2-1; 9 bases line up with TRBD2. V was pared by 1 base and J by 2 bases, with 6 bases of the junction left unmatched. The CDR3 covers 17 residues. From germline, CDR1 is MGHDK and CDR2 SYGVNS. The CDR3 is CASSESRGGGTYNEQFF. The DNA of the CDR3 is TGTGCCAGCAGTGAATCGCGGGGGGGAGGCACCTACAATGAGCAGTTCTTC.

This clonotype was detected ten times or more. The chain employs TRBV19 and TRBJ2-1; tentatively, D is TRBD1 (6 bases). Trimming removed 4 bases at V and 1 base at J, with 11 bases between. Germline values: CDR1 LNHDA, CDR2 SQIVND (reference sequence). The CDR3 runs to 15 residues. The CDR3 spells CASSTATGSYNEQFF. The CDR3 nucleotides read TGTGCCAGTAGTACCGCGACAGGTTCCTACAATGAGCAGTTCTTC.

This clonotype was seen more than once but under ten times. This chain links TRBV19 with TRBJ1-1, with D unresolved. V lost 4 bases and J lost 1, with 7 bases in between. The CDR3 totals 13 residues. Germline V gene sequence: CDR1 LNHDA, CDR2 SQIVND (reference sequence). The CDR3 reads CASSSAGNTEAFF. The DNA of the CDR3 is TGTGCCAGTAGTAGCGCCGGGAACACTGAAGCTTTCTTT.

V and J are TRBV6-6 and TRBJ2-1; D ambiguous. Germline V gives CDR1 MNHNY, CDR2 SVGAGI (reference sequence). V shed 1 base and J shed 1 base, with 5 bases lying between them. There are 14 residues in the CDR3. CDR3 sequence: CASSYLESYNEQFF. In nucleotides, the CDR3 is TGTGCCAGCAGTTACTTGGAGTCCTACAATGAGCAGTTCTTC.

The V and J genes are TRBV7-9 and TRBJ2-3, with a tentative D call TRBD1 (5 bases). The V end lost 3 bases, the J end lost 3 bases, and 16 bases lay between the germline ends. Germline assignment: CDR1 SEHNR and CDR2 FQNEAQ (reference sequence). This CDR3 contains 16 residues. CDR3 amino acids: CASSFYGRVLTDTQYF. CDR3 in DNA: TGTGCCAGCAGCTTTTATGGCAGGGTATTAACAGATACGCAGTATTTT.

At least ten counts were recorded for this clonotype. The chain carries TRBV29-1 and TRBJ1-1; the D is unclear. With 2 bases removed from V and 6 bases from J, the gap between germline ends came to 7 bases. In germline, CDR1 is SQVTM, CDR2 ANQGSEA. This CDR3 contains 11 residues. CDR3 sequence (DNA): TGCAGCGTTGAATGGGTTTCTGAAGCTTTCTTT. Translating it yields CSVEWVSEAFF.

The chain carries TRBV20-1 and TRBJ2-3; D might be TRBD2 (5 bases). V lost 4 bases, J lost 1 base, and 12 bases lay in between. The germline CDR1 and CDR2 sequences are DFQATT and SNEGSKA (reference sequence). The CDR3 is 14 residues long. This chain's CDR3 is CSAIQAERTDTQYF. For the CDR3, the DNA is TGCAGTGCTATTCAAGCGGAGCGCACAGATACGCAGTATTTT.

This chain links TRBV2 with TRBJ2-7, with 11 positions matching TRBD2. V lost 10 bases, J lost 3 bases, and 8 bases stayed unmatched. CDR3 length equals 14 residues. The V gene's germline CDR1 is SNHLY and CDR2 FYNNEI. CDR3: CATIKGLAVYEQYF. The CDR3 DNA reads as TGTGCCACTATCAAGGGACTAGCGGTCTACGAGCAGTACTTC.

This clonotype was observed at least ten times. This rearrangement joins TRBV6-1 to TRBJ2-3; 8 nucleotides align to TRBD1. Germline V gene data show CDR1 as MNHNS and CDR2 as SASEGT. V shed 6 bases and J 3 bases; nucleotides not matched to a gene: 5. The CDR3 is made up of 14 amino acids. CDR3 loop: CASRTGVGTDTQYF. In DNA form, the CDR3 reads TGTGCCAGCAGGACAGGGGTCGGGACAGATACGCAGTATTTT.

Note on this clonotype: Given a much more abundant clone one base away, this may be a read error. The chain couples TRBV3-1 to TRBJ1-1; D is unclear. This CDR3 contains 14 residues. CDR1 is LGHDT and CDR2 is YNNKEL in the germline V gene (reference sequence). Trimming took off 1 base at V and 1 base at J, with 7 bases between the two ends. The CDR3 protein is CASSQGTSNTEAFF. The CDR3 DNA reads as TGTGCCAGCAGCCAAGGTACATCGAACACTGAAGCTTTCTTT.